The 25 T cell receptor beta chains in this list originate from one sample, sequenced in a study of shared clonotypes between healthy human individuals. Profiling relied on immunoSEQ multiplex PCR, and the TCRdb table lists in-frame clones only, not all of them. Among about 690,000 clones, roughly 87% were seen once, and the ten largest hold more than 30%. The source material was memory CD8+ T cells from PBMCs. Subset described: CD45RO+ cells pooled with CCR7-negative TemRA cells. The source is a man aged 18-30 years in good health. Some clones in this sample may be carry-over from other donors' samples.

This clone has more than one count but fewer than ten. The chain is built from TRBV7-9 and TRBJ1-4; D is undetermined. The ends were cut back, 7 bases at V and 6 bases at J, with 12 bases in the middle. This CDR3 contains 13 residues. Germline CDR1 and CDR2: SEHNR and FQNEAQ (reference sequence). CDR3 protein: CASTGASDEKLFF. CDR3 DNA sequence: TGTGCCAGCACCGGAGCATCGGATGAAAAACTGTTTTTT.

V gene TRBV27 combines with J gene TRBJ2-1; D tentatively fits TRBD1 or TRBD2 (7 bases each). V lost 7 bases, J lost 3 bases, and 28 bases lay in between. The CDR3 is 19 residues long. Germline lookup yields CDR1 MNHEY and CDR2 SMNVEV (reference sequence). CDR3 residues: CASTQTGLWEGGFYNEQFF. Written as DNA, the CDR3 is TGTGCCAGCACCCAGACAGGGTTGTGGGAGGGAGGATTCTACAATGAGCAGTTCTTC.

The J gene is TRBJ2-7, the V gene TRBV18; no reliable D call. CDR1 is KGHSH and CDR2 is LQKENI in the germline V gene. The CDR3 sequence is 13 residues long. Trimming pared 0 bases from V and 4 bases from J, leaving 7 bases between. DNA for the CDR3: TGTGCCAGCTCACCACCATTAGAATACGAGCAGTACTTC. It encodes CASSPPLEYEQYF.

The chain carries TRBV7-9 and TRBJ1-3; no firm D call. Germline CDR1 is SEHNR and CDR2 is FQNEAQ (reference sequence). Trimming pared 1 base from V and 0 bases from J, leaving 4 bases between. This CDR3 region has 14 residues. CDR3: CASSLVGSGNTIYF. CDR3 DNA: TGTGCCAGCAGCTTAGTAGGCTCTGGAAACACCATATATTTT.

The chain recombines TRBV29-1 with TRBJ2-7; TRBD2 matches 11 bases. In germline, CDR1 is SQVTM, CDR2 ANQGSEA. This CDR3 region has 15 residues. Losses at the gene ends were 4 bases for V and 2 bases for J; bases not matched to a gene: 7. The CDR3 is CSVAGTSGFTYEQYF. DNA of the CDR3: TGCAGCGTTGCCGGGACTAGCGGCTTTACCTACGAGCAGTACTTC.

This chain joins TRBV15 and TRBJ2-7, with D perhaps TRBD1 or TRBD2 (5 bases each). This CDR3 comprises 16 residues. Between the trimmed V and J ends, which lost 3 bases and 4 bases, there was a span of 19 bases. The germline V gene has CDR1 LNHNV and CDR2 YYDKDF (reference sequence). CDR3 protein: CATSSGTGRSGYEQYF. CDR3 in DNA: TGTGCCACCAGCAGCGGAACGGGACGGTCGGGTTACGAGCAGTACTTC.

The CDR3 protein is CASSVGQGELFF. The CDR3 DNA reads as TGTGCCAGCAGCGTTGGACAGGGAGAACTGTTTTTT. This rearrangement joins TRBV9 to TRBJ1-4; 8 bases agree with TRBD1. V dropped 2 bases and J dropped 12; count of bases not matched to a gene: 3. CDR1 SGDLS and CDR2 YYNGEE come from the germline V gene. This CDR3 is built from 12 residues.

The CDR3 nucleotides are TGTGCCAGCAGTTTGAGACTAGCGGACCACAATGAGCAGTTCTTC. It codes for CASSLRLADHNEQFF. The chain links TRBV27 to TRBJ2-1; the match to TRBD2 covers 9 bases. V lost 3 bases and J lost 5; bases outside the gene matches: 5. Germline-derived CDR1 and CDR2 are MNHEY and SMNVEV (reference sequence). This CDR3 comprises 15 residues.

This chain links TRBV28 with TRBJ1-4; D remains ambiguous. The CDR3 runs to 14 residues. Germline values: CDR1 MDHEN, CDR2 SYDVKM. V shed 2 bases and J shed 4 bases, with 8 bases lying between them. The CDR3 region has the DNA TGTGCCAGCAGTTTAAGAGTGGATAATGAAAAACTGTTTTTT. It is translated as CASSLRVDNEKLFF.

This clone was recorded only once. J is TRBJ2-7 and V is TRBV7-9, with D possibly TRBD2 on 6 matching bases. This CDR3 has 15 residues. Germline CDR1 reads SEHNR; CDR2 reads FQNEAQ (reference sequence). Trimming shortened V by 1 base and J by 2 bases, and 12 bases separated the two germline ends. The CDR3 DNA reads as TGTGCCAGCAGCTTAGGGGGGGTGGAGACCTACGAGCAGTACTTC. Its translation is CASSLGGVETYEQYF.

The chain uses TRBV14 and TRBJ2-1, with 12 positions matching TRBD2. CDR1 is SGHDN and CDR2 is FVKESK in the germline V gene. CDR3 length: 16 amino acids. With 4 bases clipped from V and 6 bases from J, the junction kept 7 bases outside the gene matches. The CDR3 DNA follows: TGTGCCAGCAGCCCGAGACTAGCGGGAGTCCCCAATGAGCAGTTCTTC. Protein sequence: CASSPRLAGVPNEQFF.

The count of this clone is one. A read error may be the cause here, since a much bigger clone is one base away. The J gene is TRBJ1-1, the V gene TRBV1; the table's D gene call, TRBD1, was not cross checked with the DNA. TRBV1 is assigned pseudogene status. The CDR3 length is 16 residues. The CDR3, as DNA: TGCGCCAGCAGCCAAGACAGGGCCCGAGCGAACACTGAAGCTTTCTTT. The encoded protein is CASSQDRARANTEAFF.

The chain carries TRBV7-8 and TRBJ2-1; 9 nucleotides line up with TRBD2. CDR3 length: 18 residues. Losses at the gene ends were 4 bases for V and 9 bases for J; bases not matched to a gene: 19. Germline loops: CDR1 SGHVS, CDR2 FQNEAQ. CDR3 DNA sequence: TGTGCCAGCAGCTCCTCCAGTTCGGCGGGAGGGAATGGTGTTGAGCAGTTCTTC. Encoded protein: CASSSSSSAGGNGVEQFF.

CDR3 DNA: TGTGCCAGTACCAACCTTACCGGGGAGGGCACCGGGGAGCTGTTTTTT. Protein: CASTNLTGEGTGELFF. The chain joins TRBV19 to TRBJ2-2; 7 bases map to TRBD2. Trimming removed 7 bases from V and 4 bases from J; junction bases left unmatched: 12. CDR3 length: 16 residues. The germline CDR1 and CDR2 sequences are LNHDA and SQIVND (reference sequence).

V usage is TRBV6-5 and J usage is TRBJ2-5; maybe TRBD2 (6 bases). The CDR3 length is 13 residues. Germline V CDR1 and CDR2: MNHEY, SVGAGI. V lost 2 bases and J 7 bases, leaving 11 bases between the germline ends. The CDR3 DNA sequence: TGTGCCAGCAGTTACCGGGGGATTGGGACCCAGTACTTC. This gives the protein CASSYRGIGTQYF.

The V and J genes are TRBV7-2 and TRBJ1-4; 10 positions match TRBD1. The length of the CDR3 is 14 residues. Trimming at V came to 3 bases and at J to 6 bases, leaving 1 base not matched to a gene. Germline loops: CDR1 SGHTA, CDR2 FQGNSA. As DNA, the CDR3 is TGTGCCAGCAGCTTGGACAGGGGGTATGAAAAACTGTTTTTT. The encoded protein is CASSLDRGYEKLFF.

V usage is TRBV25-1 and J usage is TRBJ1-1; D is unclear. Per the germline V gene, CDR1 is MGHDK and CDR2 is SYGVNS. The ends were cut back, 1 base at V and 6 bases at J, with 9 bases in the middle. The CDR3 contains 13 residues. CDR3 in amino acids: CASSELGIAEAFF. The DNA of the CDR3 is TGTGCCAGCAGTGAATTAGGGATTGCTGAAGCTTTCTTT.

In regard to this clone: Other DNA sequences within the sample encode an identical CDR3. This chain connects TRBV29-1 to TRBJ2-7, with 8 bases that match TRBD1. This CDR3 has 13 residues. V gave up 7 bases and J gave up 1 base; unmatched junction bases: 6. From germline, CDR1 is SQVTM and CDR2 ANQGSEA. In DNA form, the CDR3 reads TGCAGCGCCGGACAGGGTTTGTCCTACGAGCAGTACTTC. It is translated as CSAGQGLSYEQYF.

This chain connects TRBV9 to TRBJ2-1; D tentatively reads TRBD1 or TRBD2 (5 bases each). The germline V gene encodes CDR1 SGDLS and CDR2 YYNGEE. V was shortened by 0 bases and J by 5 bases, with 15 bases between the two germline ends. The CDR3 has 16 residues. The CDR3 loop reads CASSVAGALPDNEQFF. In nucleotides, the CDR3 is TGTGCCAGCAGCGTAGCCGGGGCCCTTCCGGACAATGAGCAGTTCTTC.

V is TRBV29-1 and J is TRBJ1-2; TRBD1 is a possible D gene (5 bases). V lost 6 bases, J lost 6 bases, and 11 bases lay in between. The CDR3 has 11 residues. Germline assignment: CDR1 SQVTM and CDR2 ANQGSEA. CDR3 protein: CSVRAENGYTF. CDR3 DNA sequence: TGCAGCGTCAGGGCGGAGAATGGCTACACCTTC. The variable domain in full, completed from reference TRBV29-1 and TRBJ1-2, reads SAVISQKPSRDICQRGTSLTIQCQVDSQVTMMFWYRQQPGQSLTLIATANQGSEATYESGFVIDKFPISRPNLTFSTLTVSNMSPEDSSIYLCSVRAENGYTFGSGTRLTVV.

The V and J genes are TRBV27 and TRBJ2-7, with D maybe TRBD1 (6 bases). Trimming took 6 bases from V and 1 from J, leaving 13 bases between them. The CDR3 sequence is 14 residues long. In germline, CDR1 is MNHEY, CDR2 SMNVEV (reference sequence). This CDR3 reads CASSPSQGSYEQYF. In DNA form, the CDR3 reads TGTGCCAGCAGCCCCAGCCAGGGGTCCTACGAGCAGTACTTC.

The chain couples TRBV28 to TRBJ2-7, with a weak D call TRBD2 (5 bases). The CDR3 loop spans 13 amino acids. Trimming pared 8 bases from V and 2 bases from J, leaving 13 bases between. From germline, CDR1 is MDHEN and CDR2 SYDVKM. The CDR3 bases are TGTGCCAGCGAGGACGGGGAAGCCTACGAGCAGTACTTC. This sequence encodes CASEDGEAYEQYF.

With regard to this clone: Other DNA sequences in the sample encode the same CDR3. CDR3 DNA sequence: TGTGCCAGCAGTTTCGGGGACGAGCAGTACTTC. Its translation is CASSFGDEQYF. The chain recombines TRBV27 with TRBJ2-7; possible D gene TRBD2, 5 bases. Trimming left V 3 bases short and J 5 bases short, with 5 bases between. Germline V gene data show CDR1 as MNHEY and CDR2 as SMNVEV (reference sequence). CDR3 length equals 11 residues.

This chain joins TRBV5-4 and TRBJ2-2; D is ambiguous. This CDR3 comprises 13 residues. Trimming shortened V by 3 bases and J by 6 bases, and 9 bases separated the two germline ends. The germline gives CDR1 SGHNT, CDR2 YYREEE (reference sequence). For the CDR3, the DNA is TGTGCCAGCAGCTCATCGAGGTCCGGGGAGCTGTTTTTT. Protein: CASSSSRSGELFF.

To note about this clone: The same CDR3 is also encoded by other DNA sequences in this sample. The chain uses TRBV27 and TRBJ2-1, with a tentative D call TRBD1 (5 bases). The V and J ends lost 0 bases and 4 bases respectively, with 10 bases between them. The CDR3 extends over 15 amino acids. Germline V gene data show CDR1 as MNHEY and CDR2 as SMNVEV (reference sequence). CDR3 nucleotides: TGTGCCAGCAGTTTATCGGTAGCAGGGTACAATGAGCAGTTCTTC. This codes for CASSLSVAGYNEQFF.